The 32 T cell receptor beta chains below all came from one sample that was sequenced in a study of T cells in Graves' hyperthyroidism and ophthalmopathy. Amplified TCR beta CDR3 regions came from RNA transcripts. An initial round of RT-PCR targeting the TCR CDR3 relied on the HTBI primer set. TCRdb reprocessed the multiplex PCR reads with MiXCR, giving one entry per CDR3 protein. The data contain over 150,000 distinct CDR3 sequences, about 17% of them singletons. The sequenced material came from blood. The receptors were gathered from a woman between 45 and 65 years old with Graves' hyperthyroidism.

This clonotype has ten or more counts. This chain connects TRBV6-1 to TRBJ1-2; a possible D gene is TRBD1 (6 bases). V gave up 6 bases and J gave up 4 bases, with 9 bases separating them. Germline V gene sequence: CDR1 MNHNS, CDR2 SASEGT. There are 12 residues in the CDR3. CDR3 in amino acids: CASRDSGYGYTF. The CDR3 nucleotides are TGTGCCAGCAGGGACAGCGGCTATGGCTACACCTTC.

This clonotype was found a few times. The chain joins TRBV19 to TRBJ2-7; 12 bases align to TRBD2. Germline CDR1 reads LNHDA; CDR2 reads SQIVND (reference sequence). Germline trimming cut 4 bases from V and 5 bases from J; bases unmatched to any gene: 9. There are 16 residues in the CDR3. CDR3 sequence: CASSKPSSGRADEQYF. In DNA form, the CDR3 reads TGTGCCAGTAGTAAGCCTTCTAGCGGGAGGGCGGACGAGCAGTACTTC.

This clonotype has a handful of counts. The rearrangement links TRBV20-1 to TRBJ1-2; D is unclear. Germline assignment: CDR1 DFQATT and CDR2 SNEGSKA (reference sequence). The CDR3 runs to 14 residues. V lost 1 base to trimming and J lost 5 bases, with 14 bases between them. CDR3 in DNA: TGCAGTGCTAGAGTCGACAAGGACCCATATGGCTACACCTTC. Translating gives CSARVDKDPYGYTF.

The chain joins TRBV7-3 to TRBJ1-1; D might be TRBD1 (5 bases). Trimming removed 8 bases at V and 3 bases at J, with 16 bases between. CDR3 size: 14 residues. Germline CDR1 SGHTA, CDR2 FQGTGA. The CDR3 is CASAGGGKDTEAFF. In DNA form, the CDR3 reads TGTGCCAGCGCGGGGGGGGGGAAAGACACTGAAGCTTTCTTT.

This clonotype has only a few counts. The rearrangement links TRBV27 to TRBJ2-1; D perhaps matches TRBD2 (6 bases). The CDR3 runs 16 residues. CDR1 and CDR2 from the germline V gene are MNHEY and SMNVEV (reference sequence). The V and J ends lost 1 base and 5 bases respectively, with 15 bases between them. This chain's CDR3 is CASSLLEGRINNEQFF. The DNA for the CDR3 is TGTGCCAGCAGTTTATTGGAGGGTAGGATTAACAATGAGCAGTTCTTC.

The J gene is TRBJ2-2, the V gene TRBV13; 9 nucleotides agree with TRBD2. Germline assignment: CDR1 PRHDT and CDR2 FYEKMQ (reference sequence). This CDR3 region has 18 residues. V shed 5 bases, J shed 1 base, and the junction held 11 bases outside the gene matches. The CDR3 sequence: CASSPISLREGNTGELFF. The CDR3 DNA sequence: TGTGCCAGCAGCCCCATCTCTTTGCGGGAGGGGAACACCGGGGAGCTGTTTTTT.

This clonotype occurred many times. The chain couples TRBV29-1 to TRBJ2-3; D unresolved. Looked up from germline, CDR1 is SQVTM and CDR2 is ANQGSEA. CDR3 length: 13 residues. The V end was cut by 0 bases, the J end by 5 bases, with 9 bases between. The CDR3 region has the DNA TGCAGCGTTGAAGATGGGCTCATAGATACGCAGTATTTT. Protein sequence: CSVEDGLIDTQYF.

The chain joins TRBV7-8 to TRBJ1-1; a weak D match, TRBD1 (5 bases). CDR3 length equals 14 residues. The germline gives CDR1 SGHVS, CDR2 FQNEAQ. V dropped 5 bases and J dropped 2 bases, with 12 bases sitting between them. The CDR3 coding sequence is TGTGCCAGCAGCAAAGACAGTACTAACACTGAAGCTTTCTTT. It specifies CASSKDSTNTEAFF.

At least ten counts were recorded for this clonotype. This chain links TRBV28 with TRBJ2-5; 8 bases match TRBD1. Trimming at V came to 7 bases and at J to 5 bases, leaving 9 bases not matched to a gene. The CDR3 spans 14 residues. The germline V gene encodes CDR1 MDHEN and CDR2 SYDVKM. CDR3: CASNRQGRLETQYF. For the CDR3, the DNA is TGTGCCAGCAACCGACAGGGGAGGTTGGAGACCCAGTACTTC.

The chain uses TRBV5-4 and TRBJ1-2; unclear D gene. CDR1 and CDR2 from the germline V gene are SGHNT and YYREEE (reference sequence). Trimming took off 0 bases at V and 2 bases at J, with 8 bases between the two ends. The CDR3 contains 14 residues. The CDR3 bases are TGTGCCAGCAGCTTGGGGACTATGAACTATGGCTACACCTTC. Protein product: CASSLGTMNYGYTF. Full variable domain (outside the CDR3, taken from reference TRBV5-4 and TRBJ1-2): ETGVTQSPTHLIKTRGQQVTLRCSSQSGHNTVSWYQQALGQGPQFIFQYYREEENGRGNFPPRFSGLQFPNYSSELNVNALELDDSALYLCASSLGTMNYGYTFGSGTRLTVV.

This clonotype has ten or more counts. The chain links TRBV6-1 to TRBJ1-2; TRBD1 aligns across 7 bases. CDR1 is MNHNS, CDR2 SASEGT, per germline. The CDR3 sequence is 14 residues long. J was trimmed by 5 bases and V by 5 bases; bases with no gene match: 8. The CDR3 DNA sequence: TGTGCCAGCAGTTTGTCCCGGGACAGTTATGGCTACACCTTC. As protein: CASSLSRDSYGYTF.

The CDR3 nucleotides are TGTGCCAGCAGCCAGCGGACTAGCGGGAGGTTCACAGATACGCAGTATTTT. The encoded protein is CASSQRTSGRFTDTQYF. The chain couples TRBV11-2 to TRBJ2-3, with TRBD2 identical over 14 bases. The CDR3 is made up of 17 amino acids. V shed 5 bases and J 2 bases; nucleotides not matched to a gene: 6. From germline, CDR1 is SGHAT and CDR2 FQNNGV.

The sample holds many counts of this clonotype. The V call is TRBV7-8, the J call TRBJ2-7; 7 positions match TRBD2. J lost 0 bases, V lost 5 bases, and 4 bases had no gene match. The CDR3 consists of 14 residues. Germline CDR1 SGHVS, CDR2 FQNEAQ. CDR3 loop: CASSPGRTSYEQYF. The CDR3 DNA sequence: TGTGCCAGCAGCCCCGGGAGGACCTCCTACGAGCAGTACTTC.

The CDR3 sequence is CASSLSGADTEAFF. Written as DNA, the CDR3 is TGCGCCAGCAGCTTGAGTGGGGCGGACACTGAAGCTTTCTTT. The chain has TRBV5-1 and TRBJ1-1; D perhaps matches TRBD1 (5 bases). There are 14 residues in the CDR3. V gave up 1 base and J gave up 3 bases, with 10 bases separating them. Germline-derived CDR1 and CDR2 are SGHRS and YFSETQ. Full variable domain (missing parts from reference TRBV5-1 and TRBJ1-1): KAGVTQTPRYLIKTRGQQVTLSCSPISGHRSVSWYQQTPGQGLQFLFEYFSETQRNKGNFPGRFSGRQFSNSRSEMNVSTLELGDSALYLCASSLSGADTEAFFGQGTRLTVV.

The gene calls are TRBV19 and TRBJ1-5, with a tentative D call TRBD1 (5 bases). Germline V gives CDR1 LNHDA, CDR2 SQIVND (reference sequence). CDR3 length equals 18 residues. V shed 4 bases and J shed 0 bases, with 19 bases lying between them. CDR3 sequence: CASSTPGPSPYSNQPQHF. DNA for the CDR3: TGTGCCAGTAGTACCCCGGGACCGAGCCCATATAGCAATCAGCCCCAGCATTTT.

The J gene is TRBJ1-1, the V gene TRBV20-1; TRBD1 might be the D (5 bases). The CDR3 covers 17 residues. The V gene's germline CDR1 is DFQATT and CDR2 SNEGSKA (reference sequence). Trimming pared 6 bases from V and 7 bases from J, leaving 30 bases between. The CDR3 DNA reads TGCAGTGCAAGGACGAATGGGGGTGGTAAGAGATTGGATGAAGCTTTCTTT. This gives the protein CSARTNGGGKRLDEAFF.

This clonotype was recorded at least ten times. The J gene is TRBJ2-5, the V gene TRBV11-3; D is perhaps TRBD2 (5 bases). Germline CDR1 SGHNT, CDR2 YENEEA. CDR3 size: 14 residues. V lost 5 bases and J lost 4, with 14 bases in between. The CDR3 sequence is CASSPAGKVETQYF. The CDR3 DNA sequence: TGTGCCAGCAGCCCAGCCGGGAAAGTAGAGACCCAGTACTTC.

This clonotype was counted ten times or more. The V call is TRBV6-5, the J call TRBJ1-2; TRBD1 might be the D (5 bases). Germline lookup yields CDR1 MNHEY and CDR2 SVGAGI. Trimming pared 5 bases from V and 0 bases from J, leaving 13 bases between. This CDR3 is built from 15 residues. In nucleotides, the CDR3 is TGTGCCAGCAGTCCTGAGGGGTCCTCTAACTATGGCTACACCTTC. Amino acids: CASSPEGSSNYGYTF.

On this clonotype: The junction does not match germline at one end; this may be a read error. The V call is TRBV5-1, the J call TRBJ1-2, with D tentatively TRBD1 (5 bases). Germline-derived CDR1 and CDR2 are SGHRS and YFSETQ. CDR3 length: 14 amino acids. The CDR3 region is CASSLADGDYGHTF. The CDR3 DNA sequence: TGCGCCAGCAGCTTGGCCGACGGGGACTATGGCCACACCTTC.

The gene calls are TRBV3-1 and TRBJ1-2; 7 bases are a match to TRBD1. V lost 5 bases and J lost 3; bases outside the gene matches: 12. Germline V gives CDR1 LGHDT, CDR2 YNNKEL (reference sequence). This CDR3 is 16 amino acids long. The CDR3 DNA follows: TGTGCCAGCAGCTCACGAGCCGGGGACAGCTACTATGGCTACACCTTC. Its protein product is CASSSRAGDSYYGYTF.

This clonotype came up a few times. CDR3 region: CASSQRSSGNTIYF. CDR3 sequence (DNA): TGTGCCAGCAGCCAAAGGAGCTCTGGAAACACCATATATTTT. The gene calls are TRBV4-2 and TRBJ1-3; D uncertain. Per the germline V gene, CDR1 is LGHNA and CDR2 is YNFKEQ. The V end lost 2 bases, the J end lost 0 bases, and 5 bases lay between the germline ends. The CDR3 has 14 residues.

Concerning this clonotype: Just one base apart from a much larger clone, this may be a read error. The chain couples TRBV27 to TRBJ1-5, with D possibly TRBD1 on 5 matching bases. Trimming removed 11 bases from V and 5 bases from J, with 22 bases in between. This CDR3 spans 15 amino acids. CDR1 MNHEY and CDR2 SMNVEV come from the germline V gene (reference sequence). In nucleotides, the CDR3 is TGTGCCGGCTCACCGGGAGGGGCGAACGATCAGCCCCAGCATTTT. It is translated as CAGSPGGANDQPQHF.

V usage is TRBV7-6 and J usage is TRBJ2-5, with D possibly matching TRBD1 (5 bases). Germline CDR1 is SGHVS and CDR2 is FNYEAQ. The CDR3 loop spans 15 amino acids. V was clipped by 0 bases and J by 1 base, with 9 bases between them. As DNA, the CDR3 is TGTGCCAGCAGCTTAGCAGCAGGGCGCCAAGAGACCCAGTACTTC. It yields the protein CASSLAAGRQETQYF.

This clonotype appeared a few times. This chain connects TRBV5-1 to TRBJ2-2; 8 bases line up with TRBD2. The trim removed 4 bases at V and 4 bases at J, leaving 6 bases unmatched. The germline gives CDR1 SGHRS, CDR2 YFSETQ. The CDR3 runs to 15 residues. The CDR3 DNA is TGCGCCAGCAGCATATTAGCGGGAACCACCGGGGAGCTGTTTTTT. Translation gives CASSILAGTTGELFF.

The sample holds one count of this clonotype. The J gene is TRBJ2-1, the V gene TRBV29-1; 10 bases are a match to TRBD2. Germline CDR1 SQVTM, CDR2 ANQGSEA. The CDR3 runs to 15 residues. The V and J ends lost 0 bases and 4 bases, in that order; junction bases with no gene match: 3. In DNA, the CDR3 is TGCAGCGTTGAAGATCAGCGGGGGGGATACAATGAGCAGTTCTTC. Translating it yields CSVEDQRGGYNEQFF.

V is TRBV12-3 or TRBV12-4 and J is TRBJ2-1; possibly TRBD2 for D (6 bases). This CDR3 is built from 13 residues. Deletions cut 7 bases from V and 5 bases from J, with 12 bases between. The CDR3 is CASTFAGNNEQFF. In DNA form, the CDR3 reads TGTGCCAGCACCTTTGCGGGGAACAATGAGCAGTTCTTC.

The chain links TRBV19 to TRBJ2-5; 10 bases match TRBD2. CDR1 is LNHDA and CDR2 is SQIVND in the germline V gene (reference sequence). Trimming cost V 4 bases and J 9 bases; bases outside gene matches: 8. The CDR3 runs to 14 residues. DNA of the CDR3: TGTGCCAGTAGTACGAAGCGGGAGGGCGGGGCCCAGTACTTC. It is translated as CASSTKREGGAQYF.

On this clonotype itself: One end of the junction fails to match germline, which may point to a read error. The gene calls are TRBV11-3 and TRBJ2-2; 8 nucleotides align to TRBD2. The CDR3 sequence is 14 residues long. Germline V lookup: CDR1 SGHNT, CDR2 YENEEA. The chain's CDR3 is CASTLAGSDGELFF. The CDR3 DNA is TGTGCCAGCACCTTAGCGGGATCGGACGGGGAGCTGTTTTTT. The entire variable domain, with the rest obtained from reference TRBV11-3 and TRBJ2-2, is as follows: EAGVVQSPRYKIIEKKQPVAFWCNPISGHNTLYWYLQNLGQGPELLIRYENEEAVDDSQLPKDRFSAERLKGVDSTLKIQPAELGDSAVYLCASTLAGSDGELFFGEGSRLTVL.

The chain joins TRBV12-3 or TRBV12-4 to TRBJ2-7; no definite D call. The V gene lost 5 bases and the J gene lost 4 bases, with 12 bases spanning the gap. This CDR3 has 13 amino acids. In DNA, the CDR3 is TGTGCCAGCAGTCCTCGAATCGGGTACGAGCAGTACTTC. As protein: CASSPRIGYEQYF.

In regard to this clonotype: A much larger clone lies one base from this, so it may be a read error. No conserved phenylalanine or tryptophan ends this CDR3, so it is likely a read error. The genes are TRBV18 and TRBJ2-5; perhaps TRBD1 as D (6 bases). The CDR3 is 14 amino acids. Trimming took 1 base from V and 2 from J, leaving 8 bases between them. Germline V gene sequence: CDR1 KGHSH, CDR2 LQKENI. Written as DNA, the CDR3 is TGTGCCAGCTCACCACTACAGGGTCAAGAGACCCAGTACTCC. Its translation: CASSPLQGQETQYS.

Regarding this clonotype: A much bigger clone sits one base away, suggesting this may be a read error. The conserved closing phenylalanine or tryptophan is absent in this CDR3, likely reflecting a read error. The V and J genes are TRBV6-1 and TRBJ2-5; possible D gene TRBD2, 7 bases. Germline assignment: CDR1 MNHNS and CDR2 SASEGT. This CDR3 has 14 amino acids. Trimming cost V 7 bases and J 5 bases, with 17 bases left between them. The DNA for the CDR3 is TGTGCCAGCACCCAAGGGGGGGCGGGGGAGACCCAGTACCTC. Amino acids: CASTQGGAGETQYL.

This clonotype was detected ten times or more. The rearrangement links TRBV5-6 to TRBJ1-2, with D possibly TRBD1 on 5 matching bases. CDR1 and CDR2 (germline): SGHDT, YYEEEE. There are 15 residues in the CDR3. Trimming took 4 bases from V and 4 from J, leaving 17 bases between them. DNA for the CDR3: TGTGCCAGCAGCCTATACGACAGAAATCTCTATGGCTACACCTTC. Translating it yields CASSLYDRNLYGYTF.